These 22 T cell receptor beta chains originate from one sample sequenced in a study of blood T cell repertoires in COVID-19. The data were produced by immunoSEQ multiplex PCR, yet TCRdb's version contains in-frame clones alone and is incomplete. The repertoire holds under 200,000 clones, with 85% to 90% as singletons. Sequencing was performed on peripheral blood. The receptor source for this set is a woman aged 70-85 years with COVID-19, enrolled during active disease.

This clone is a singleton in its sample. V usage is TRBV4-1 and J usage is TRBJ2-2, with D perhaps given as TRBD1 or TRBD2 (6 bases each). The CDR3 length is 13 residues. Germline lookup yields CDR1 MGHRA and CDR2 YSYEKL. V was clipped by 7 bases and J by 7 bases, with 13 bases between them. The CDR3 nucleotides read TGCGCCAGCAACAAAGAGGGGGGCGGGGAGCTGTTTTTT. It yields the protein CASNKEGGGELFF.

The genes are TRBV2 and TRBJ1-4; possibly TRBD1 for D (5 bases). Germline V lookup: CDR1 SNHLY, CDR2 FYNNEI. V shed 1 base and J shed 6 bases, with 9 bases lying between them. This CDR3 has 14 residues. This CDR3 is CASSEGLGDEKLFF. CDR3 sequence (DNA): TGTGCCAGCAGTGAAGGGCTAGGGGATGAAAAACTGTTTTTT.

V and J are TRBV3-1 (or the pseudogene TRBV3-2) and TRBJ1-1; possibly TRBD1 for D (6 bases). The CDR3 runs 14 residues. V was trimmed by 1 base and J by 1 base, leaving 7 bases between them. The germline V gene encodes CDR1 LGHDT and CDR2 YNNKEL (reference sequence). CDR3 nucleotides: TGTGCCAGCAGCCAAGTGGACAGGAACACTGAAGCTTTCTTT. Translating gives CASSQVDRNTEAFF.

The table lists this clone with a count of one. The V call is TRBV19, the J call TRBJ1-5; 9 bases are shared with TRBD1. Germline CDR1 LNHDA, CDR2 SQIVND (reference sequence). The junction had 8 bases not matched to a gene; V was cut back by 6 bases and J by 8 bases. The CDR3 has 14 amino acids. Written as DNA, the CDR3 is TGTGCCAGTAGCGGCGGGGACAGGGTCGAGCCCCAGCATTTT. Amino acid sequence: CASSGGDRVEPQHF.

This CDR3 is CATSETGLSGNQPQHF. The CDR3 DNA follows: TGTGCCACCAGTGAAACAGGGCTAAGCGGCAATCAGCCCCAGCATTTT. This chain connects TRBV24-1 to TRBJ1-5; D is possibly TRBD1 (6 bases). Trimming took 4 bases from V and 2 from J, leaving 14 bases between them. The germline CDR1 and CDR2 sequences are KGHDR and SFDVKD. The CDR3 extends over 16 amino acids.

The chain carries TRBV30 and TRBJ2-1, with TRBD2 matching 9 bases. CDR1 is GTSNPN and CDR2 is SVGIG in the germline V gene (reference sequence). V shed 2 bases and J 6 bases; nucleotides not matched to a gene: 11. The CDR3 is made up of 16 amino acids. As DNA, the CDR3 is TGTGCCTGGAGTCTTTGGGCGGGACTAGCAAGCAATGAGCAGTTCTTC. It translates to CAWSLWAGLASNEQFF.

The chain has TRBV4-1 and TRBJ1-5; maybe TRBD1 (6 bases). The CDR3 runs to 15 residues. Germline-derived CDR1 and CDR2 are MGHRA and YSYEKL. Trimming pared 8 bases from V and 0 bases from J, leaving 14 bases between. The CDR3 here is CASGRQANSNQPQHF. CDR3 DNA: TGCGCCAGCGGTAGACAGGCAAATAGCAATCAGCCCCAGCATTTT.

J is TRBJ1-3 and V is TRBV30; tentative D call: TRBD1 (6 bases). Per the germline V gene, CDR1 is GTSNPN and CDR2 is SVGIG (reference sequence). The CDR3 has 13 amino acids. Between the trimmed V and J ends, which lost 5 bases and 0 bases, there was a span of 8 bases. In DNA form, the CDR3 reads TGTGCCTGGGGACAGTTCTCTGGAAACACCATATATTTT. Translated: CAWGQFSGNTIYF. Full variable domain (missing parts from reference TRBV30 and TRBJ1-3): SQTIHQWPATLVQPVGSPLSLECTVEGTSNPNLYWYRQAAGRGLQLLFYSVGIGQISSEVPQNLSASRPQDRQFILSSKKLLLSDSGFYLCAWGQFSGNTIYFGEGSWLTVV.

The V gene is TRBV7-2, the J gene TRBJ1-1; a weak D match, TRBD1 (5 bases). Trimming took 6 bases from V and 5 from J, leaving 10 bases between them. From germline, CDR1 is SGHTA and CDR2 FQGNSA. The CDR3 extends over 12 amino acids. DNA of the CDR3: TGTGCCAGCAGTCGACAGAGAACTGAAGCTTTCTTT. This encodes CASSRQRTEAFF.

This clone came up once. The V gene is TRBV5-1, the J gene TRBJ1-2; 9 bases fit TRBD1. The CDR3 contains 14 residues. The V gene end was trimmed by 0 bases and the J gene end by 5 bases; junction bases not matched to a gene: 2. The germline gives CDR1 SGHRS, CDR2 YFSETQ. CDR3 protein: CASSLGTGEYGYTF. The CDR3 coding sequence is TGCGCCAGCAGCTTGGGGACAGGGGAGTATGGCTACACCTTC.

The rearrangement uses TRBV6-5 and TRBJ2-6; D may be TRBD2 (5 bases). There are 16 residues in the CDR3. Germline V gene data show CDR1 as MNHEY and CDR2 as SVGAGI. With 2 bases removed from V and 2 bases from J, the gap between germline ends came to 10 bases. The CDR3 region has the DNA TGTGCCAGCAGTTACAAACGGGGTGCTGGGGCCAACGTCCTGACTTTC. Encoded protein: CASSYKRGAGANVLTF.

V and J are TRBV10-3 and TRBJ2-7, with 7 bases lining up with TRBD1. Germline CDR1 reads ENHRY; CDR2 reads SYGVKD. The CDR3 is 15 residues long. The V and J ends lost 6 bases and 4 bases, in that order; junction bases with no gene match: 12. The CDR3 DNA sequence: TGTGCCATCAGGTCCTCAGGGGGAGATCATTACGAGCAGTACTTC. Its protein product is CAIRSSGGDHYEQYF.

V gene TRBV5-1 combines with J gene TRBJ2-7; possibly TRBD2 for D (6 bases). V lost 0 bases and J 7 bases, leaving 11 bases between the germline ends. Per germline, CDR1 SGHRS and CDR2 YFSETQ. CDR3 length: 13 residues. The CDR3 protein is CASSLASREEQYF. The CDR3 DNA is TGCGCCAGCAGCTTGGCCAGCCGGGAGGAGCAGTACTTC.

J is TRBJ1-3 and V is TRBV6-1, with a possible D match to TRBD1 (5 bases). V lost 3 bases, J lost 4 bases, and 13 bases lay in between. The CDR3 spans 15 residues. CDR1 and CDR2 from the germline V gene are MNHNS and SASEGT. This CDR3 reads CASSDRRGPGNTIYF. The CDR3 region has the DNA TGTGCCAGCAGTGATAGGCGGGGACCAGGAAACACCATATATTTT.

The V and J genes are TRBV29-1 and TRBJ1-5; TRBD1 is a possible D gene (5 bases). This CDR3 is built from 13 residues. Trimming pared 5 bases from V and 1 base from J, leaving 9 bases between. CDR1 SQVTM and CDR2 ANQGSEA come from the germline V gene. CDR3 in amino acids: CSVTDSSNQPQHF. In DNA, the CDR3 is TGCAGCGTTACCGACAGCAGCAATCAGCCCCAGCATTTT.

This clone has just one count. V and J are TRBV5-8 and TRBJ1-2; TRBD1 aligns across 9 bases. CDR1 SGHTS and CDR2 YDEGEE come from the germline V gene. CDR3 size: 15 residues. Trimming took 0 bases from V and 8 from J; bases not matched to a gene: 8. This CDR3 reads CASSLATGGAKGYTF. CDR3 DNA: TGTGCCAGCAGCTTGGCCACAGGGGGCGCGAAGGGCTACACCTTC.

The J gene is TRBJ2-2, the V gene TRBV30, with no clear D. V gave up 2 bases and J gave up 5 bases, with 18 bases separating them. Germline assignment: CDR1 GTSNPN and CDR2 SVGIG (reference sequence). The CDR3 loop spans 16 amino acids. The CDR3 DNA follows: TGTGCCTGGAGTCTAACAGCCACTCTTAGGACCGGGGAGCTGTTTTTT. Translating it yields CAWSLTATLRTGELFF.

The chain couples TRBV18 to TRBJ2-5; 7 bases are shared with TRBD1. Germline lookup yields CDR1 KGHSH and CDR2 LQKENI. The trim removed 0 bases at V and 1 base at J, leaving 5 bases unmatched. The CDR3 consists of 16 residues. The CDR3 loop is CASSPPDRRFQETQYF. The CDR3 DNA follows: TGTGCCAGCTCACCACCGGACAGGCGGTTCCAAGAGACCCAGTACTTC. The whole variable domain, remainder taken from reference TRBV18 and TRBJ2-5, is NAGVMQNPRHLVRRRGQEARLRCSPMKGHSHVYWYRQLPEEGLKFMVYLQKENIIDESGMPKERFSAEFPKEGPSILRIQQVVRGDSAAYFCASSPPDRRFQETQYFGPGTRLLVL.

This clone appeared a single time. The chain is built from TRBV11-2 and TRBJ2-7; a possible D gene is TRBD2 (6 bases). V was pared by 2 bases and J by 7 bases, with 9 bases between. The CDR3 is 12 residues long. Per the germline V gene, CDR1 is SGHAT and CDR2 is FQNNGV. The CDR3 spells CASSLIAGEQYF. Here the CDR3 DNA reads TGTGCCAGCAGCTTAATTGCGGGAGAGCAGTACTTC.

This clone came up a few times. This rearrangement joins TRBV7-9 to TRBJ1-2; 7 bases line up with TRBD1. The ends lost 5 bases at V and 4 bases at J; junction bases unmatched: 7. This CDR3 has 14 amino acids. The germline gives CDR1 SEHNR, CDR2 FQNEAQ (reference sequence). The CDR3 coding sequence is TGTGCCAGCAGCCCGGTGGGACAGCTCTATGGCTACACCTTC. Its translation is CASSPVGQLYGYTF.

This clone appeared once. The CDR3: CASSLLVLGAADTQYF. The CDR3 DNA is TGTGCCAGCAGCTTACTGGTGCTTGGGGCCGCAGATACGCAGTATTTT. J is TRBJ2-3 and V is TRBV7-9; a weak D match, TRBD1 (5 bases). The CDR3 sequence is 16 residues long. V gave up 2 bases and J gave up 4 bases, with 16 bases separating them. Germline V gene sequence: CDR1 SEHNR, CDR2 FQNEAQ (reference sequence).

The J gene is TRBJ2-2, the V gene TRBV5-6, with D possibly being TRBD2 (6 bases). Trimming cost V 5 bases and J 1 base, with 9 bases left between them. The length of the CDR3 is 14 residues. CDR1 SGHDT and CDR2 YYEEEE come from the germline V gene. As DNA, the CDR3 is TGTGCCAGCAGGAGGGGACTGAACACCGGGGAGCTGTTTTTT. Translated: CASRRGLNTGELFF.